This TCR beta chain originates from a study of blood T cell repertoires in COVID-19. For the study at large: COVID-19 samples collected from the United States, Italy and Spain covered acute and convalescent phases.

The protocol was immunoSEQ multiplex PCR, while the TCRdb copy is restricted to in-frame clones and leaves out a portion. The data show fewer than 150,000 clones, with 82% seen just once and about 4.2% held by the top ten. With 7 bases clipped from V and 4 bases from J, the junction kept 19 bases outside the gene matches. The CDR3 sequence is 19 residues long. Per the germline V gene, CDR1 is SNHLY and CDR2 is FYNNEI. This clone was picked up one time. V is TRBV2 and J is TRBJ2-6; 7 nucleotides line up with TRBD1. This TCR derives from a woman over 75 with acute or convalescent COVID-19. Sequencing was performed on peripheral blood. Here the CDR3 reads CASMDIRQGTSLGANVLTF. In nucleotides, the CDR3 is TGTGCCAGCATGGACATACGACAGGGAACCTCCCTAGGGGCCAACGTCCTGACTTTC.